The T cell receptor (beta chain) described here comes from a study of blood T cell repertoires in COVID-19. Only in-frame clones appear in the TCRdb table, and some are missing; sequencing was by immunoSEQ multiplex PCR. The table records about 320,000 clones, roughly 87% of them present only once. CDR1 is SEHNR, CDR2 FQNEAQ, per germline (reference sequence). V lost 1 base, J lost 5 bases, and 11 bases lay in between. The CDR3 is 14 residues long. Sequenced material: PBMCs or T cells enriched from blood (not recorded which). This chain uses TRBV7-9 with TRBJ1-1, with D uncertain. The sequence derives from a woman in her late teens or twenties who had recovered from COVID-19. The CDR3 DNA sequence: TGTGCCAGCAGCTTAGAGGGAGAAGGGACTGAAGCTTTCTTT. It yields the protein CASSLEGEGTEAFF.